The clone carrying this TCR beta chain was recorded a few times. Its specificity is unknown. The sample originates from a study of T cells after yellow fever vaccination. MiXCR was run by TCRdb on the 5' RACE reads, yielding one entry per CDR3 protein. The sample lists around 610,000 distinct CDR3 sequences, approximately 15% occurring once. Points from the study as a whole: Once the booster was given, most primary-vaccination clones reappeared, at around 95% for CD4 and around 90% for CD8.

This TCR was sampled from a man aged 25-45 years who received the YFV17D yellow fever vaccine. The sequences come from PBMCs, collected on the day of the yellow fever booster vaccination.

CDR3 DNA: TGCGCCAGCAGCTTGAGGGGTCAGGACATTCAGTACTTC. Protein product: CASSLRGQDIQYF. This chain uses TRBV5-1 with TRBJ2-4; TRBD1 is a possible D gene (5 bases). The V and J ends lost 1 base and 8 bases respectively, with 10 bases between them. The length of the CDR3 is 13 residues. The V gene's germline CDR1 is SGHRS and CDR2 YFSETQ. Supplemented by reference TRBV5-1 and TRBJ2-4, the full variable domain reads KAGVTQTPRYLIKTRGQQVTLSCSPISGHRSVSWYQQTPGQGLQFLFEYFSETQRNKGNFPGRFSGRQFSNSRSEMNVSTLELGDSALYLCASSLRGQDIQYFGAGTRLSVL.